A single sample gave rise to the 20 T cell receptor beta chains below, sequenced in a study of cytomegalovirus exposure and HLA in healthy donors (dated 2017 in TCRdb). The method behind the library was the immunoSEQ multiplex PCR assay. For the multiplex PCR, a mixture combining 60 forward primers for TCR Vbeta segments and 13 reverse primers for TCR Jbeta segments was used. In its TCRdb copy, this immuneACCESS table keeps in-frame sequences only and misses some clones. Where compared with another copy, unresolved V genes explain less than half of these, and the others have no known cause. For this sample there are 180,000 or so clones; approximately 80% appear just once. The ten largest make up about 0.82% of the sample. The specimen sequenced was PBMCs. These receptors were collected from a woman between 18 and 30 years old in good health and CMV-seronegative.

The CDR3 protein is CASSPEDWNTGELFF. CDR3 sequence (DNA): TGTGCCAGCTCACCCGAGGATTGGAACACCGGGGAGCTGTTTTTT. J is TRBJ2-2 and V is TRBV18; D is undetermined. Germline-derived CDR1 and CDR2 are KGHSH and LQKENI. This CDR3 contains 15 residues. Trimming took 3 bases from V and 1 from J, leaving 9 bases between them.

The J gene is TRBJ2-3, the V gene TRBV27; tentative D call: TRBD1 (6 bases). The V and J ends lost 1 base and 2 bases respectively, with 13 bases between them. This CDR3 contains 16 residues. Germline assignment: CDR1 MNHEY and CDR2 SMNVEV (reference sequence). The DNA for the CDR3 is TGTGCCAGCAGTTTATTTTCGGGACACTTCACAGATACGCAGTATTTT. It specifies CASSLFSGHFTDTQYF.

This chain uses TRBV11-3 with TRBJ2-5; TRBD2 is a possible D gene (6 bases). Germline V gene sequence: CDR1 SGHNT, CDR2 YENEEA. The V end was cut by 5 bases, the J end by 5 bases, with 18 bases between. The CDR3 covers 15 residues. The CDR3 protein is CASSQAGTSSETQYF. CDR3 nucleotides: TGTGCCAGCAGCCAAGCCGGGACTTCGTCGGAGACCCAGTACTTC.

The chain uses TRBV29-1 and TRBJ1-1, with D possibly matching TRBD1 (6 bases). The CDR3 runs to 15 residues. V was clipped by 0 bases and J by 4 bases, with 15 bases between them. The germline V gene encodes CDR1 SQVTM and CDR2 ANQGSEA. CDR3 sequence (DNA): TGCAGCGTTGAAGATAAGGGCAGGGGAACCACTGAAGCTTTCTTT. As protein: CSVEDKGRGTTEAFF.

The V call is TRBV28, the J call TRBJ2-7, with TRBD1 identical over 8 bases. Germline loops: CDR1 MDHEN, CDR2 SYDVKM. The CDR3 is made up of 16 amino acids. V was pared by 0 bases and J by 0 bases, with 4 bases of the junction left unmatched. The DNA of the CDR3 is TGTGCCAGCAGTTTATGGGGGGGACAGGTCTCCTACGAGCAGTACTTC. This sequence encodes CASSLWGGQVSYEQYF. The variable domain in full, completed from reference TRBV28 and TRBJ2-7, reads DVKVTQSSRYLVKRTGEKVFLECVQDMDHENMFWYRQDPGLGLRLIYFSYDVKMKEKGDIPEGYSVSREKKERFSLILESASTNQTSMYLCASSLWGGQVSYEQYFGPGTRLTVT.

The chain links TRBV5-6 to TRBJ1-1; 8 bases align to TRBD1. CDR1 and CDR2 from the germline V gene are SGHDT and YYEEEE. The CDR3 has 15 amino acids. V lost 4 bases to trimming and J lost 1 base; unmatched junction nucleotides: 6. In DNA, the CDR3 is TGTGCCAGCAGCGGATTGACAGGGGCGAACACTGAAGCTTTCTTT. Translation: CASSGLTGANTEAFF. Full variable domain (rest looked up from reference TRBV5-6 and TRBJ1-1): DAGVTQSPTHLIKTRGQQVTLRCSPKSGHDTVSWYQQALGQGPQFIFQYYEEEERQRGNFPDRFSGHQFPNYSSELNVNALLLGDSALYLCASSGLTGANTEAFFGQGTRLTVV.

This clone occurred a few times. The CDR3 DNA reads TGTGCCAGCAGCCTCACAGATACGCAGTATTTT. This gives the protein CASSLTDTQYF. This sequence joins TRBV7-8 and TRBJ2-3; no clear D. The CDR3 has 11 amino acids. The germline V gene encodes CDR1 SGHVS and CDR2 FQNEAQ. V shed 5 bases and J shed 2 bases, with 2 bases lying between them. Variable domain in full (rest from reference TRBV7-8 and TRBJ2-3): GAGVSQSPRYKVAKRGQDVALRCDPISGHVSLFWYQQALGQGPEFLTYFQNEAQLDKSGLPSDRFFAERPEGSVSTLKIQRTQQEDSAVYLCASSLTDTQYFGPGTRLTVL.

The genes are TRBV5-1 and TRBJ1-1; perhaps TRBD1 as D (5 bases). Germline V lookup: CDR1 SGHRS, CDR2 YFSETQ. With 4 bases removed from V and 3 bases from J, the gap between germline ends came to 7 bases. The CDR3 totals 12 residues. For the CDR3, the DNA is TGCGCCAGCAGCCGGGGGGACACTGAAGCTTTCTTT. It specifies CASSRGDTEAFF.

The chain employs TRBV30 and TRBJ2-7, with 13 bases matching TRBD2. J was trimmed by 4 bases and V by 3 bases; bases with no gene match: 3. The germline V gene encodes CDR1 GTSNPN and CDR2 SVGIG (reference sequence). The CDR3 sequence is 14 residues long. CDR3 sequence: CAWRRTSGRYEQYF. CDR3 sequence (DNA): TGTGCCTGGAGAAGGACTAGCGGGAGATACGAGCAGTACTTC.

CDR3 in DNA: TGTGCCAGCAGTTACTCAGGGGGAACCTCCTACAATGAGCAGTTCTTC. It encodes CASSYSGGTSYNEQFF. The V and J genes are TRBV6-5 and TRBJ2-1, with D perhaps matching TRBD1 (6 bases). CDR1 and CDR2 (germline): MNHEY, SVGAGI. CDR3 size: 16 residues. The V end was cut by 0 bases, the J end by 0 bases, with 9 bases between.

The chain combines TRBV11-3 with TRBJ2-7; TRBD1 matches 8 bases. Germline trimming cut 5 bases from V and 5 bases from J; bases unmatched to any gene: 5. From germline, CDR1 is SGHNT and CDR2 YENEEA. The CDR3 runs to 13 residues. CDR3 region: CASSKRQGNEQYF. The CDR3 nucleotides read TGTGCCAGCAGCAAGCGACAGGGGAACGAGCAGTACTTC.

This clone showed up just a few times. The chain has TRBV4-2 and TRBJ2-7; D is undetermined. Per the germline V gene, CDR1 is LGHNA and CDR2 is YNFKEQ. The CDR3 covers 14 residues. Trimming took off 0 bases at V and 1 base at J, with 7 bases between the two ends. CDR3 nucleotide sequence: TGTGCCAGCAGCCAAGACAACTTTTCCTACGAGCAGTACTTC. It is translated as CASSQDNFSYEQYF.

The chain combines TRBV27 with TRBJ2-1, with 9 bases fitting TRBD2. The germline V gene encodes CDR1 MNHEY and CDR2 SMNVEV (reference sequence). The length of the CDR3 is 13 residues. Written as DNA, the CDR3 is TGTGCGGTAGCGACTAGCGGTTACAATGAGCAGTTCTTC. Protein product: CAVATSGYNEQFF.

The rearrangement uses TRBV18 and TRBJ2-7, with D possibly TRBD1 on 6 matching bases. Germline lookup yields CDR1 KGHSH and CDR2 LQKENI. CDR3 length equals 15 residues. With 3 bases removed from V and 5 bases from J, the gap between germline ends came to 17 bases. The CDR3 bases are TGTGCCAGCTCACCCCGCCTGACACAGGGTCACGAGCAGTACTTC. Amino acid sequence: CASSPRLTQGHEQYF. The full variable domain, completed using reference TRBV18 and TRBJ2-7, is NAGVMQNPRHLVRRRGQEARLRCSPMKGHSHVYWYRQLPEEGLKFMVYLQKENIIDESGMPKERFSAEFPKEGPSILRIQQVVRGDSAAYFCASSPRLTQGHEQYFGPGTRLTVT.

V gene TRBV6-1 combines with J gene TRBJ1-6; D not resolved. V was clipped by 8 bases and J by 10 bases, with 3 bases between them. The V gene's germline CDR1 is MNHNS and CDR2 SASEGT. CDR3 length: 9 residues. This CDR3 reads CASRSPLHF. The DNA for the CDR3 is TGTGCCAGCCGGTCACCCCTCCACTTT.

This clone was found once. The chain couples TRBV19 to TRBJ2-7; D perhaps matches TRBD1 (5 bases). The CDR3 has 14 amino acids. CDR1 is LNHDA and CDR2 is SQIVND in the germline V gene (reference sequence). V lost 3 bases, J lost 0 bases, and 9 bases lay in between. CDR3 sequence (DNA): TGTGCCAGTAGTATGGGGCCGGCCTCCTACGAGCAGTACTTC. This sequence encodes CASSMGPASYEQYF.

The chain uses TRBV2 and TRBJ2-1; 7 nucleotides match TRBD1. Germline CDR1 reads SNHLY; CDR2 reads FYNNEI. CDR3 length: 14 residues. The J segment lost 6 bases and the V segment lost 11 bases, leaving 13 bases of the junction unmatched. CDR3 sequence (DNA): TGTGCCGGGAAAACAACACAGGGGATCAATGAGCAGTTCTTC. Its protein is CAGKTTQGINEQFF. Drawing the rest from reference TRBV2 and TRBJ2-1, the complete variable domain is EPEVTQTPSHQVTQMGQEVILRCVPISNHLYFYWYRQILGQKVEFLVSFYNNEISEKSEIFDDQFSVERPDGSNFTLKIRSTKLEDSAMYFCAGKTTQGINEQFFGPGTRLTVL.

The CDR3 DNA follows: TGTGCCAGCAGCTTAGCGGCGGGGAACTCCTACGAGCAGTACTTC. It codes for CASSLAAGNSYEQYF. J is TRBJ2-7 and V is TRBV7-2; D may be TRBD2 (6 bases). Germline V CDR1 and CDR2: SGHTA, FQGNSA. The CDR3 consists of 15 residues. Trimming removed 0 bases from V and 0 bases from J, with 9 bases in between.

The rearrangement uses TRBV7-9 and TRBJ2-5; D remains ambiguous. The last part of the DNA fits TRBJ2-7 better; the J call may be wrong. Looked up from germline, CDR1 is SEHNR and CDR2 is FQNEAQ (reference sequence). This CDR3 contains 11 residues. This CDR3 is CASILSNEQYF. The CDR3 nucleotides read TGTGCCAGCATCTTGTCTAACGAGCAGTACTTC.

The CDR3 region has the DNA TGTGCCAGCAGCTTAGTAGTACTGGGGACAGTAGAGCAGTACTTC. Amino acid sequence: CASSLVVLGTVEQYF. V is TRBV7-2 and J is TRBJ2-7, with 7 bases lining up with TRBD1. The CDR3 is made up of 15 amino acids. V lost 1 base, J lost 7 bases, and 10 bases stayed unmatched. Germline V gives CDR1 SGHTA, CDR2 FQGNSA.